These 13 T cell receptor beta chains originate from one sample sequenced in a study of cytomegalovirus exposure and HLA in healthy donors (dated by TCRdb to about 2017). Library preparation was by the immunoSEQ multiplex PCR assay. A mixture of 60 forward primers for TCR Vbeta segments and 13 reverse primers for TCR Jbeta segments was used in the multiplex PCR. The table was pulled from immuneACCESS by TCRdb, which kept in-frame rearrangements only. Such tables lose some clones; where checked, under half of the loss comes from unresolved V genes, and the rest has no known cause. The sample table holds 90,000 to 100,000 clones, of which nearly 70% were seen once. 2.5% to 3% of the sample is in the top ten clones. The sequenced material came from PBMCs. The receptors stem from a man aged 50-59 years in good health and CMV-seronegative.

The chain carries TRBV9 and TRBJ1-6; D perhaps matches TRBD1 (5 bases). V lost 4 bases and J 8 bases, leaving 16 bases between the germline ends. Germline values: CDR1 SGDLS, CDR2 YYNGEE. The CDR3 totals 15 residues. CDR3 protein: CASSPNWGTDSPLHF. Here the CDR3 DNA reads TGTGCCAGCAGCCCAAACTGGGGGACTGATTCACCCCTCCACTTT.

This clone was observed a few times. J is TRBJ2-2 and V is TRBV5-1; a possible D gene is TRBD2 (6 bases). Per the germline V gene, CDR1 is SGHRS and CDR2 is YFSETQ. The CDR3 spans 14 residues. The germline V and J ends were trimmed by 4 bases and 5 bases, with 12 bases remaining between them. CDR3 bases: TGCGCCAGCAGCGAGGAGGGGAGGACCGGGGAGCTGTTTTTT. This sequence encodes CASSEEGRTGELFF.

The chain joins TRBV10-3 to TRBJ1-1; TRBD1 matches at 9 bases. After removal of 6 bases from V and 8 bases from J, the junction contained 10 bases not matched to a gene. This CDR3 contains 14 residues. Per the germline V gene, CDR1 is ENHRY and CDR2 is SYGVKD. This CDR3 reads CAIRKTGGRSEAFF. CDR3 nucleotides: TGTGCCATCAGGAAGACAGGGGGTAGGAGCGAAGCTTTCTTT.

This clone showed up just a few times. This chain connects TRBV7-3 to TRBJ2-3; 7 bases map to TRBD2. The junction had 1 base not matched to a gene; V was cut back by 4 bases and J by 3 bases. The germline gives CDR1 SGHTA, CDR2 FQGTGA. CDR3 size: 13 residues. DNA of the CDR3: TGTGCCAGCAGCTGGGGGGGGACAGATACGCAGTATTTT. This codes for CASSWGGTDTQYF.

This clone was found a few times. The V gene is TRBV7-9, the J gene TRBJ1-4; 7 nucleotides align to TRBD1. This CDR3 is built from 19 residues. Germline V CDR1 and CDR2: SEHNR, FQNEAQ (reference sequence). With 3 bases clipped from V and 0 bases from J, the junction kept 13 bases outside the gene matches. In nucleotides, the CDR3 is TGTGCCAGCAGCTTTAGGCGGAAGACAGGGCTCGCAACTAATGAAAAACTGTTTTTT. Amino acids: CASSFRRKTGLATNEKLFF.

This rearrangement joins TRBV27 to TRBJ1-6; 9 positions agree with TRBD1. V lost 6 bases, J lost 10 bases, and 4 bases stayed unmatched. CDR1 and CDR2 (germline): MNHEY, SMNVEV (reference sequence). This CDR3 has 13 residues. CDR3 amino acids: CASSRDRESPLHF. CDR3 bases: TGTGCCAGCAGCCGGGACAGGGAATCACCCCTCCACTTT.

The rearrangement joins TRBV7-9 to TRBJ1-1; 7 bases fit TRBD1. Germline V CDR1 and CDR2: SEHNR, FQNEAQ (reference sequence). This CDR3 comprises 15 residues. The V gene end was trimmed by 5 bases and the J gene end by 6 bases; junction bases not matched to a gene: 12. The CDR3: CASSPVTGFVSEAFF. The CDR3 nucleotides are TGTGCCAGCAGCCCGGTGACAGGGTTCGTGTCTGAAGCTTTCTTT. The whole variable domain, remainder taken from reference TRBV7-9 and TRBJ1-1, is DTGVSQNPRHKITKRGQNVTFRCDPISEHNRLYWYRQTLGQGPEFLTYFQNEAQLEKSRLLSDRFSAERPKGSFSTLEIQRTEQGDSAMYLCASSPVTGFVSEAFFGQGTRLTVV.

The chain joins TRBV27 to TRBJ2-7, with D possibly TRBD2 on 7 matching bases. Germline assignment: CDR1 MNHEY and CDR2 SMNVEV (reference sequence). The CDR3 is 14 amino acids. Trimming removed 6 bases at V and 6 bases at J, with 18 bases between. For the CDR3, the DNA is TGTGCCAGCAGGGCGGGGGCGCTTGCTCCCGAGCAGTACTTC. Translated: CASRAGALAPEQYF.

This clone was found a few times. This rearrangement joins TRBV5-1 to TRBJ2-2, with 8 bases identical to TRBD1. In germline, CDR1 is SGHRS, CDR2 YFSETQ. Germline trimming cut 3 bases from V and 4 bases from J; bases unmatched to any gene: 5. This CDR3 has 15 residues. The CDR3 DNA follows: TGCGCCAGCAGCTCCCCGGACAGGGCCACCGGGGAGCTGTTTTTT. Translation: CASSSPDRATGELFF.

In this sample, this clone turned up a few times. The CDR3 ends on some other residue instead of the conserved phenylalanine or tryptophan, so this is likely a read error. This same CDR3 is encoded by further DNA sequences in the sample. The V gene is TRBV7-2, the J gene TRBJ1-2, with unresolved D. This CDR3 comprises 14 residues. Germline V CDR1 and CDR2: SGHTA, FQGNSA. CDR3 loop: CASSLTNSNYGYTC. In DNA form, the CDR3 reads TGTGCCAGCAGCTTAACAAATTCTAACTATGGGTACACCTGC.

The chain links TRBV4-1 to TRBJ2-5, with 8 bases fitting TRBD1. CDR3 size: 15 residues. The J segment lost 3 bases and the V segment lost 1 base, leaving 4 bases of the junction unmatched. The V gene's germline CDR1 is MGHRA and CDR2 YSYEKL. The CDR3 region has the DNA TGCGCCAGCAGCCAAGGTATGACAGGGGAAGAGACCCAGTACTTC. This codes for CASSQGMTGEETQYF.

This clone was detected a few times. The chain combines TRBV29-1 with TRBJ1-1; D is unclear. Trimming shortened V by 3 bases and J by 1 base, and 3 bases separated the two germline ends. Germline V gives CDR1 SQVTM, CDR2 ANQGSEA. The CDR3 loop spans 11 amino acids. The CDR3 sequence: CSVDGNTEAFF. CDR3 coding DNA: TGCAGCGTTGACGGGAACACTGAAGCTTTCTTT.

The chain's CDR3 is CASSYDQRESANIQYF. The CDR3 nucleotides read TGTGCCAGCAGTTACGACCAGCGGGAGTCGGCTAACATTCAGTACTTC. The rearrangement links TRBV6-5 to TRBJ2-4, with 8 bases matching TRBD2. V gave up 2 bases and J gave up 7 bases; unmatched junction bases: 10. The length of the CDR3 is 16 residues. Germline CDR1 MNHEY, CDR2 SVGAGI.